This T cell receptor (beta chain) was obtained from a study of blood T cell repertoires in COVID-19. TCRdb's copy holds only in-frame clones and misses some; the assay was immunoSEQ multiplex PCR. The sample lists about 110,000 clones, less than 85% occurring once. The CDR3 contains 14 residues. The ends lost 9 bases at V and 0 bases at J; junction bases unmatched: 3. Germline CDR1 MDHEN, CDR2 SYDVKM. This TCR was recovered from a woman over 75 with acute or convalescent COVID-19. The chain uses TRBV28 and TRBJ2-7; 12 bases are shared with TRBD1. The sequencing input was peripheral blood. CDR3 sequence reads: CASWGQGASYEQYF. The CDR3 region has the DNA TGTGCCAGTTGGGGACAGGGGGCCTCCTACGAGCAGTACTTC.